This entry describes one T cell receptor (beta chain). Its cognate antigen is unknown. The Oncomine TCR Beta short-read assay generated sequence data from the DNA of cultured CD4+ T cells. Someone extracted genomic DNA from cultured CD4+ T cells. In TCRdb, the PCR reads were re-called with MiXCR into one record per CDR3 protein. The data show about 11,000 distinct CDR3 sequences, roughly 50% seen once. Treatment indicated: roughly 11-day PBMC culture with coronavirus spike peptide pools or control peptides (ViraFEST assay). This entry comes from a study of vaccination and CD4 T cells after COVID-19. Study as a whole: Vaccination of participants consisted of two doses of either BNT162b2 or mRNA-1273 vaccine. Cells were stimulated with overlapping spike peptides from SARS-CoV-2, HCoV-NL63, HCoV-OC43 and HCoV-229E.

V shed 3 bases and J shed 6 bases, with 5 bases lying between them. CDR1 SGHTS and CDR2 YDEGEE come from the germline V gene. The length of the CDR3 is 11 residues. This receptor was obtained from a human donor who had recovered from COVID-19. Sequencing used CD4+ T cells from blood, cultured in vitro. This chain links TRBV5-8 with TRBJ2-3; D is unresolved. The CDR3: CASSSSDTQYF. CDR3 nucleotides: TGTGCCAGCAGCTCGTCGGATACGCAGTATTTT. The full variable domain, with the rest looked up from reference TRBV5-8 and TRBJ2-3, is EAGVTQSPTHLIKTRGQQATLRCSPISGHTSVYWYQQALGLGLQFLLWYDEGEERNRGNFPPRFSGRQFPNYSSELNVNALELEDSALYLCASSSSDTQYFGPGTRLTVL.